Shown below are 18 T cell receptor beta chains from a single sample sequenced in a study of T cells in Graves' hyperthyroidism and ophthalmopathy. Template material for amplifying TCR beta CDR3 regions consisted of RNA transcripts. First-round RT-PCR of the TCR CDR3 relied on the HTBI primer set. Each CDR3 protein is one row after TCRdb ran MiXCR on the multiplex PCR reads. The sample lists about 380,000 distinct CDR3 sequences; roughly 14% were seen once. The sequencing input was blood. The receptors were gathered from a man aged 30 to 45 with Graves' hyperthyroidism that later progressed to Graves' ophthalmopathy.

This clonotype was recorded many times. The CDR3 is CASSSGSSSGANVLTF. The CDR3 bases are TGTGCCAGCAGCTCCGGGTCAAGCTCTGGGGCCAACGTCCTGACTTTC. The chain is built from TRBV28 and TRBJ2-6; unclear D gene. Deletions cut 6 bases from V and 0 bases from J, with 12 bases between. CDR1 and CDR2 (germline): MDHEN, SYDVKM. The CDR3 spans 16 residues.

This clonotype was found many times. V gene TRBV5-1 combines with J gene TRBJ2-1, with D maybe TRBD2 (7 bases). The CDR3 runs to 14 residues. Germline CDR1 is SGHRS and CDR2 is YFSETQ. With 0 bases removed from V and 7 bases from J, the gap between germline ends came to 11 bases. The CDR3 sequence: CASSLDGGRNEQFF. For the CDR3, the DNA is TGCGCCAGCAGCTTGGACGGGGGGCGGAATGAGCAGTTCTTC.

This clonotype came up many times. The chain joins TRBV27 to TRBJ2-7, with D perhaps TRBD1 (5 bases). The V gene lost 3 bases and the J gene lost 3 bases, with 6 bases spanning the gap. The CDR3 covers 12 residues. Per germline, CDR1 MNHEY and CDR2 SMNVEV (reference sequence). CDR3 DNA: TGTGCCAGCAGTTTTAGGGGCTACGAGCAGTACTTC. This encodes CASSFRGYEQYF.

Only a few counts were recorded for this clonotype. The chain uses TRBV27 and TRBJ1-3; TRBD1 matches 8 bases. The V and J ends lost 5 bases and 5 bases, in that order; junction bases with no gene match: 14. The CDR3 runs to 17 residues. The germline V gene has CDR1 MNHEY and CDR2 SMNVEV (reference sequence). CDR3 DNA sequence: TGTGCCAGCAGTCCCACCTATGCCAGGGGGCATAGAAACACCATATATTTT. It translates to CASSPTYARGHRNTIYF.

This clonotype has a handful of counts. CDR3: CASSDRSPGNTIYF. DNA for the CDR3: TGTGCCAGCAGCGATCGGAGTCCTGGAAACACCATATATTTT. The rearrangement links TRBV14 to TRBJ1-3; D is unresolved. Per the germline V gene, CDR1 is SGHDN and CDR2 is FVKESK. The CDR3 totals 14 residues. Trimming stripped 5 bases from V and 2 bases from J, with 10 bases between.

This sequence joins TRBV5-1 and TRBJ2-4; 7 nucleotides match TRBD1. Trimming cost V 5 bases and J 0 bases; bases outside gene matches: 8. The CDR3 contains 16 residues. Germline lookup yields CDR1 SGHRS and CDR2 YFSETQ. The CDR3 here is CASRPGQILAKNIQYF. The CDR3 region has the DNA TGCGCCAGCAGGCCGGGACAGATACTAGCCAAAAACATTCAGTACTTC.

The chain employs TRBV6-1 and TRBJ1-2, with TRBD1 matching over 12 bases. The CDR3 consists of 14 residues. The germline V gene has CDR1 MNHNS and CDR2 SASEGT. Trimming at V came to 1 base and at J to 8 bases, leaving 2 bases not matched to a gene. The DNA for the CDR3 is TGTGCCAGCAGTGAAGACGGGACAGGGGGCGGCTACACCTTC. Translated, it gives CASSEDGTGGGYTF.

The chain combines TRBV29-1 with TRBJ2-1; a weak D match, TRBD1 (6 bases). V shed 0 bases and J shed 5 bases, with 14 bases lying between them. This CDR3 is built from 15 residues. Germline V gives CDR1 SQVTM, CDR2 ANQGSEA. Written as DNA, the CDR3 is TGCAGCGTTGAAGATGGCAGGGGAACCGACAATGAGCAGTTCTTC. This sequence encodes CSVEDGRGTDNEQFF.

The chain links TRBV14 to TRBJ2-3, with TRBD2 identical over 8 bases. The trim removed 6 bases at V and 2 bases at J, leaving 10 bases unmatched. The CDR3 totals 16 residues. Germline V CDR1 and CDR2: SGHDN, FVKESK. The CDR3 sequence is CASRPLAGGNTDTQYF. The CDR3 DNA reads TGTGCCAGCAGACCTCTCGCGGGGGGAAACACAGATACGCAGTATTTT.

V gene TRBV19 combines with J gene TRBJ2-1; perhaps TRBD2 as D (5 bases). The germline CDR1 and CDR2 sequences are LNHDA and SQIVND (reference sequence). The germline V and J ends were trimmed by 3 bases and 9 bases, with 15 bases remaining between them. The CDR3 loop spans 14 amino acids. The CDR3 sequence: CASSIPGNMIEQFF. In DNA, the CDR3 is TGTGCCAGTAGTATCCCGGGGAATATGATTGAGCAGTTCTTC.

This sequence joins TRBV12-3 or TRBV12-4 and TRBJ2-5; TRBD2 agrees at 15 bases. The CDR3 runs to 19 residues. After removal of 7 bases from V and 3 bases from J, the junction contained 15 bases not matched to a gene. This CDR3 is CASTFFSGLAGGPEETQYF. DNA for the CDR3: TGTGCCAGCACCTTTTTCTCAGGACTAGCGGGGGGGCCCGAAGAGACCCAGTACTTC.

This clonotype was picked up many times. CDR3 nucleotide sequence: TGTGCCAGCAGGATAGCCAAAAACATTCAGTACTTC. This sequence encodes CASRIAKNIQYF. V and J are TRBV6-1 and TRBJ2-4; D gene uncertain. V shed 6 bases and J shed 0 bases, with 3 bases lying between them. CDR3 length: 12 amino acids. Germline CDR1 MNHNS, CDR2 SASEGT.

The chain links TRBV10-1 to TRBJ2-3; 7 bases are a match to TRBD1. The CDR3 has 16 amino acids. Germline CDR1 WNHNN, CDR2 SYGVQD (reference sequence). The V segment lost 5 bases and the J segment 2 bases; nucleotides outside the gene matches: 10. CDR3 nucleotides: TGCGCCAGCAGTAACCACAGGGGACCCTACACAGATACGCAGTATTTT. This sequence encodes CASSNHRGPYTDTQYF.

This clonotype appeared many times. This chain connects TRBV6-6 to TRBJ1-5; possibly TRBD1 for D (6 bases). V lost 2 bases to trimming and J lost 3 bases, with 11 bases between them. This CDR3 is 15 amino acids long. Germline V gene sequence: CDR1 MNHNY, CDR2 SVGAGI (reference sequence). The CDR3 spells CASSYGRGNNQPQHF. DNA of the CDR3: TGTGCCAGCAGTTACGGCAGGGGAAACAATCAGCCCCAGCATTTT.

This clonotype was seen ten or more times. The chain couples TRBV7-2 to TRBJ1-2, with TRBD1 matching over 12 bases. V shed 6 bases, J shed 7 bases, and the junction held 9 bases outside the gene matches. The CDR3 is 15 amino acids. In germline, CDR1 is SGHTA, CDR2 FQGNSA. CDR3 DNA sequence: TGTGCCAGCAGACCACCGGGACAGGGGGCGGGTGGCTACACCTTC. This translates into CASRPPGQGAGGYTF. The full variable domain, in which reference TRBV7-2 and TRBJ1-2 provide the parts outside the CDR3, is GAGVSQSPSNKVTEKGKDVELRCDPISGHTALYWYRQSLGQGLEFLIYFQGNSAPDKSGLPSDRFSAERTGGSVSTLTIQRTQQEDSAVYLCASRPPGQGAGGYTFGSGTRLTVV.

V gene TRBV20-1 combines with J gene TRBJ2-7; no firm D call. With 3 bases removed from V and 2 bases from J, the gap between germline ends came to 17 bases. Germline values: CDR1 DFQATT, CDR2 SNEGSKA (reference sequence). The CDR3 has 15 amino acids. The CDR3 region is CSARTSKQPTYEQYF. The DNA for the CDR3 is TGCAGTGCTAGGACAAGTAAACAACCGACCTACGAGCAGTACTTC.

This chain uses TRBV9 with TRBJ2-2; D might be TRBD1 or TRBD2, each matching 6 bases. The CDR3 is 17 residues long. CDR1 and CDR2 (germline): SGDLS, YYNGEE. V was cut by 1 base and J by 6 bases, with 19 bases left in between. DNA for the CDR3: TGTGCCAGCAGCGTACCGGGGGCGACTAGTTACGCCGGGGAGCTGTTTTTT. Amino acid sequence: CASSVPGATSYAGELFF.

The chain couples TRBV7-3 to TRBJ2-7; D may be TRBD2 (6 bases). This CDR3 has 17 residues. V was cut by 5 bases and J by 0 bases, with 20 bases left in between. Germline V gene data show CDR1 as SGHTA and CDR2 as FQGTGA. The CDR3 loop is CASSPSIVADYSYEQYF. CDR3 DNA sequence: TGTGCCAGCAGCCCCAGCATCGTAGCGGATTACTCCTACGAGCAGTACTTC.